This T cell receptor beta chain emerged from a study of shared clonotypes between healthy human individuals. Study outcomes and limitations: Memory subsets had estimated richness that was generally smaller than that of naive subsets.

This clone was observed once. Its antigen is not identified. Template for every sorted-subset replicate PCR totaled approximately 0.2 ug DNA, tens of thousands of T cell genomes. TCRdb keeps only in-frame clones here, not all; method: immunoSEQ multiplex PCR. The sample includes some 500,000 clones, 90% to 96% of them seen just once. The CDR3 runs 12 residues. Germline lookup yields CDR1 KGHSH and CDR2 LQKENI. V was shortened by 3 bases and J by 6 bases, with 8 bases between the two germline ends. Sequenced material: naive CD4+ T cells sorted from blood. As for subset: CD45RA+ positively selected. The clonotype was recovered from a woman in her thirties in good health. V is TRBV18 and J is TRBJ1-1, with a tentative D call TRBD1 (5 bases). The chain's CDR3 is CASSPRGAEAFF. The DNA for the CDR3 is TGTGCCAGCTCACCGCGGGGGGCTGAAGCTTTCTTT.